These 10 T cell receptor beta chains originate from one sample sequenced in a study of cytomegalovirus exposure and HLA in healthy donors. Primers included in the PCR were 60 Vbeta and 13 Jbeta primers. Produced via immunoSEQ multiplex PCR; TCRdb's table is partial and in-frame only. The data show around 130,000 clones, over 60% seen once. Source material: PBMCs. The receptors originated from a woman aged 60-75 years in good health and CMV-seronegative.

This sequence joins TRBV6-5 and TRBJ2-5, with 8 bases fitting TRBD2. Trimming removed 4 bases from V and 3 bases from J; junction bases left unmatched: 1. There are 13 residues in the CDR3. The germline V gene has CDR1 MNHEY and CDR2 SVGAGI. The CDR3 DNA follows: TGTGCCAGCAGTTCACTAGCGGAAGAGACCCAGTACTTC. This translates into CASSSLAEETQYF.

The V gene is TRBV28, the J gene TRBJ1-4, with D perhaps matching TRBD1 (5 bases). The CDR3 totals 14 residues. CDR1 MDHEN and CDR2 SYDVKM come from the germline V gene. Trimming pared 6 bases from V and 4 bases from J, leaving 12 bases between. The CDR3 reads CASSPGGYNEKLFF. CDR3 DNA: TGTGCCAGCAGCCCCGGGGGTTATAATGAAAAACTGTTTTTT.

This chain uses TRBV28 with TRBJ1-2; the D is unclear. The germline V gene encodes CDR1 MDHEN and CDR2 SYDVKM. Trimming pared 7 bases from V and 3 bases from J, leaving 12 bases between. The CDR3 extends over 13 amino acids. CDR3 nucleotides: TGTGCCAGCACACCGGTCCCCCACTATGGCTACACCTTC. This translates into CASTPVPHYGYTF.

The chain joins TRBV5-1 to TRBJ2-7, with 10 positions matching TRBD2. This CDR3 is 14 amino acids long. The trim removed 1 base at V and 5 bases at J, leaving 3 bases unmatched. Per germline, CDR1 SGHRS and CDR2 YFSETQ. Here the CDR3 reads CASSLTAGGNEQYF. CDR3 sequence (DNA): TGCGCCAGCAGCTTGACAGCGGGGGGGAACGAGCAGTACTTC.

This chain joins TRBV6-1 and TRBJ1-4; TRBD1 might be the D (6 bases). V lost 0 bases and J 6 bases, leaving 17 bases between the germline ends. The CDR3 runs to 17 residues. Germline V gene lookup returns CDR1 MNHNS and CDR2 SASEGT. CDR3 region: CASSEAGEGDPDEKLFF. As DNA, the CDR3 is TGTGCCAGCAGTGAAGCGGGGGAGGGGGATCCGGATGAAAAACTGTTTTTT.

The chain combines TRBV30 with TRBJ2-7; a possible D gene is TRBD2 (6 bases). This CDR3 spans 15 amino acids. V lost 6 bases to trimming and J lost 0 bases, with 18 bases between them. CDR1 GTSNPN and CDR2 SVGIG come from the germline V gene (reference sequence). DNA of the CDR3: TGTGCCTGTCTCCCGCGGGGCCGAGTCTCCTACGAGCAGTACTTC. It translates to CACLPRGRVSYEQYF.

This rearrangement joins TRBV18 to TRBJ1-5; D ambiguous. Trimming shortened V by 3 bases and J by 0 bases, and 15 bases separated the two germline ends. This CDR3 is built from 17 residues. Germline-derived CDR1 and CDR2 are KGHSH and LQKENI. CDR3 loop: CASSPLSAGASNQPQHF. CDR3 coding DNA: TGTGCCAGCTCACCTCTATCAGCAGGCGCTAGCAATCAGCCCCAGCATTTT.

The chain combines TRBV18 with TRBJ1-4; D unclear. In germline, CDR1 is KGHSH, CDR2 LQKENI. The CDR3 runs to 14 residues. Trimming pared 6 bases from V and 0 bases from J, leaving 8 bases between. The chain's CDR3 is CASSVGATNEKLFF. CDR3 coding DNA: TGTGCCAGCTCTGTCGGTGCAACTAATGAAAAACTGTTTTTT.

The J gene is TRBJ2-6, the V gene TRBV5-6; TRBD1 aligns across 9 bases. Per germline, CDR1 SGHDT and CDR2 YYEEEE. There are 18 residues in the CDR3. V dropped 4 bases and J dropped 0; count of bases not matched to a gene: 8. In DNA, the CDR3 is TGTGCCAGCAGCCGAGGGACAGGGATTTTCTCTGGGGCCAACGTCCTGACTTTC. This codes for CASSRGTGIFSGANVLTF.

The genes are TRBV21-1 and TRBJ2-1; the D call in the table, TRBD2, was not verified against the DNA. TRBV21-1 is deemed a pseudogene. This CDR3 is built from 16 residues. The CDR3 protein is CASSKGGAGGCNEQFF. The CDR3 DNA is TGTGCCAGCAGCAAAGGGGGAGCGGGAGGCTGCAATGAGCAGTTCTTC.